Below, 16 T cell receptor beta chains from the same sample are listed, as sequenced in a study of blood T cells in healthy people across ages. For the second PCR, which ran for roughly 7 to 11 cycles, a sample-barcoded 5' primer and a J-beta primer mix were used. TCRdb reanalysed the 5' RACE reads using MiXCR and keeps one entry per CDR3 protein. The sample shows about 1.8 million distinct CDR3 sequences, roughly 52% of them seen only once. Sequencing was done on a sample of blood. The receptors were sampled from a woman between 40 and 50 years old in good health.

Worth noting for this clonotype: This clone may be a read error of a much larger clone one base away. V gene TRBV12-3 or TRBV12-4 combines with J gene TRBJ2-3; the D gene is possibly TRBD2 (7 bases). This CDR3 region has 15 residues. For the CDR3, the DNA is TGTGCCGGCAGGCCAATAGGGGGGGACACAGATACGCAGTATTTT. It specifies CAGRPIGGDTDTQYF.

The J gene is TRBJ2-7, the V gene TRBV6-6, with D perhaps TRBD1 (6 bases). Germline CDR1 is MNHNY and CDR2 is SVGAGI (reference sequence). The V and J ends lost 2 bases and 2 bases respectively, with 10 bases between them. The CDR3 length is 14 residues. In DNA, the CDR3 is TGTGCCAGCAGTTACGGCAGGGACACCTACGAGCAGTACTTC. Translated, it gives CASSYGRDTYEQYF.

V gene TRBV29-1 combines with J gene TRBJ1-2; the D is unclear. V was cut by 3 bases and J by 7 bases, with 6 bases left in between. The CDR3 totals 10 residues. CDR1 is SQVTM and CDR2 is ANQGSEA in the germline V gene. CDR3 bases: TGCAGCGTTGACTGGTCTGGCTACACCTTC. Encoded protein: CSVDWSGYTF.

J is TRBJ1-2 and V is TRBV7-2; D uncertain. The CDR3 is 12 residues long. V was pared by 1 base and J by 8 bases, with 8 bases between. Germline V gene sequence: CDR1 SGHTA, CDR2 FQGNSA. The chain's CDR3 is CASSLEFRGYTF. In DNA, the CDR3 is TGTGCCAGCAGCTTAGAGTTCAGGGGCTACACCTTC. The whole variable domain, filled in from reference TRBV7-2 and TRBJ1-2, reads GAGVSQSPSNKVTEKGKDVELRCDPISGHTALYWYRQSLGQGLEFLIYFQGNSAPDKSGLPSDRFSAERTGGSVSTLTIQRTQQEDSAVYLCASSLEFRGYTFGSGTRLTVV.

This clonotype was detected once. The chain has TRBV27 and TRBJ2-7, with 9 bases lining up with TRBD1. The germline V gene encodes CDR1 MNHEY and CDR2 SMNVEV (reference sequence). Unmatched junction bases numbered 8, after V lost 9 bases and J lost 2 bases. CDR3 length: 14 residues. This CDR3 is CASGGQGYTYEQYF. CDR3 nucleotides: TGTGCCAGTGGTGGACAGGGGTACACCTACGAGCAGTACTTC.

This clonotype was observed a few times. The CDR3 DNA sequence: TGTGCCAGCAGCTTAAGGGCAGCTGGGGCCAACGTCCTGACTTTC. Protein sequence: CASSLRAAGANVLTF. The chain couples TRBV7-2 to TRBJ2-6; D is uncertain. This CDR3 contains 15 residues. From germline, CDR1 is SGHTA and CDR2 FQGNSA. Trimming removed 2 bases at V and 2 bases at J, with 7 bases between. Filled out from reference TRBV7-2 and TRBJ2-6, the complete variable domain reads GAGVSQSPSNKVTEKGKDVELRCDPISGHTALYWYRQSLGQGLEFLIYFQGNSAPDKSGLPSDRFSAERTGGSVSTLTIQRTQQEDSAVYLCASSLRAAGANVLTFGAGSRLTVL.

The chain joins TRBV15 to TRBJ2-3; D is uncertain. From germline, CDR1 is LNHNV and CDR2 YYDKDF (reference sequence). This CDR3 has 15 amino acids. Between the trimmed V and J ends, which lost 1 base and 1 base, there was a span of 9 bases. The CDR3 DNA reads TGTGCCACCAGCAGAGTCAAGGGCCGCACAGATACGCAGTATTTT. It encodes CATSRVKGRTDTQYF.

The gene calls are TRBV6-2 or TRBV6-3 and TRBJ2-3; 7 positions agree with TRBD1. The V gene's germline CDR1 is MNHEY and CDR2 SVGEGT. The CDR3 sequence is 14 residues long. The V segment lost 6 bases and the J segment 3 bases; nucleotides outside the gene matches: 6. The CDR3 nucleotides are TGTGCCAGCAGCGGGACAGTTAAAACAGATACGCAGTATTTT. It yields the protein CASSGTVKTDTQYF.

CDR3: CASSQIGRASTDTQYF. CDR3 nucleotides: TGTGCCAGCAGCCAAATAGGACGAGCTAGCACAGATACGCAGTATTTT. The rearrangement joins TRBV28 to TRBJ2-3, with D unclear. The CDR3 contains 16 residues. Trimming pared 6 bases from V and 0 bases from J, leaving 16 bases between. Germline-derived CDR1 and CDR2 are MDHEN and SYDVKM.

This chain uses TRBV3-1 with TRBJ2-3; 10 positions agree with TRBD2. The CDR3 totals 16 residues. CDR1 is LGHDT, CDR2 YNNKEL, per germline (reference sequence). Losses at the gene ends were 3 bases for V and 2 bases for J; bases not matched to a gene: 5. The CDR3 DNA is TGTGCCAGCAGCCATTATAGCGGGGGGAACACAGATACGCAGTATTTT. Translating gives CASSHYSGGNTDTQYF.

The V gene is TRBV28, the J gene TRBJ2-1; possible D gene TRBD1, 6 bases. Germline CDR1 reads MDHEN; CDR2 reads SYDVKM. V lost 7 bases, J lost 6 bases, and 19 bases lay in between. The CDR3 length is 15 residues. The CDR3 DNA reads as TGTGCCAGCACCCTCCCGGTGGGGGCCCCCAATGAGCAGTTCTTC. Protein product: CASTLPVGAPNEQFF.

The chain uses TRBV20-1 and TRBJ1-2; D is undetermined. V was shortened by 5 bases and J by 8 bases, with 15 bases between the two germline ends. This CDR3 is built from 12 residues. The germline V gene encodes CDR1 DFQATT and CDR2 SNEGSKA (reference sequence). The CDR3 nucleotides are TGCAGTGCTTCGGACCGATCATTCGGCTACACCTTC. This codes for CSASDRSFGYTF.

The chain carries TRBV29-1 and TRBJ1-2; 10 positions match TRBD1. Trimming cost V 6 bases and J 4 bases; bases outside gene matches: 8. Germline-derived CDR1 and CDR2 are SQVTM and ANQGSEA. CDR3 length: 14 residues. The CDR3 region is CSVRGQGTGYGYTF. As DNA, the CDR3 is TGCAGCGTCAGGGGACAGGGGACAGGCTATGGCTACACCTTC.

The chain recombines TRBV6-1 with TRBJ1-5; D might be TRBD1 (5 bases). From germline, CDR1 is MNHNS and CDR2 SASEGT. The CDR3 has 14 amino acids. Trimming took off 2 bases at V and 5 bases at J, with 10 bases between the two ends. The CDR3 DNA follows: TGTGCCAGCAGTGAAAGTGAGGGGTATCAGCCCCAGCATTTT. Its translation is CASSESEGYQPQHF.

This clonotype was picked up many times. The chain couples TRBV12-3 or TRBV12-4 to TRBJ1-5; the match to TRBD1 covers 8 bases. The CDR3 totals 13 residues. J was trimmed by 3 bases and V by 7 bases; bases with no gene match: 2. CDR3 nucleotides: TGTGCCAGCACGGGACAGGTCAATCAGCCCCAGCATTTT. It is translated as CASTGQVNQPQHF.

The chain carries TRBV7-2 and TRBJ2-4, with 14 bases lining up with TRBD2. CDR3 length equals 16 residues. V was pared by 4 bases and J by 5 bases, with 4 bases of the junction left unmatched. CDR1 is SGHTA, CDR2 FQGNSA, per germline. The CDR3 loop is CASSSGLAGGQNIQYF. The CDR3 coding sequence is TGTGCCAGCAGCTCCGGACTAGCGGGGGGACAAAACATTCAGTACTTC.